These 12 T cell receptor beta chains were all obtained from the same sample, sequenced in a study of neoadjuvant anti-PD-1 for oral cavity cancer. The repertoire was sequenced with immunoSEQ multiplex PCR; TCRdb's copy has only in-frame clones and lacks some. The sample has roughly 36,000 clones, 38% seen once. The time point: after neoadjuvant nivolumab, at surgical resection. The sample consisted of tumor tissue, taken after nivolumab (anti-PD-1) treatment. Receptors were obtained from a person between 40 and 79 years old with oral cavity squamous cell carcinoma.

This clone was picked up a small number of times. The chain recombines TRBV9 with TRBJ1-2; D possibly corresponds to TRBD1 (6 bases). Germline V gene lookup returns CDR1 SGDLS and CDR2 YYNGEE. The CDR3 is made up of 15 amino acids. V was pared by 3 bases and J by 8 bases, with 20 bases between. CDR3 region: CASSAGTGPGKGYTF. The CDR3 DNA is TGTGCCAGCAGCGCCGGAACAGGGCCGGGAAAGGGCTACACCTTC.

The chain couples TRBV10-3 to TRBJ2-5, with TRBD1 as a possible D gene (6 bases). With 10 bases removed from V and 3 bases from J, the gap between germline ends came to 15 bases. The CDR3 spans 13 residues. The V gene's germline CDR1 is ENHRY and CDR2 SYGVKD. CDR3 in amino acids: CATLQGAEETQYF. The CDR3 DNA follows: TGTGCCACGCTACAGGGAGCTGAAGAGACCCAGTACTTC.

The CDR3 loop reads CASWGVGEQYF. The CDR3 region has the DNA TGTGCCAGCTGGGGGGTGGGCGAGCAGTACTTC. J is TRBJ2-7 and V is TRBV28; D possibly corresponds to TRBD2 (6 bases). The CDR3 sequence is 11 residues long. Trimming stripped 8 bases from V and 6 bases from J, with 11 bases between. Germline CDR1 is MDHEN and CDR2 is SYDVKM.

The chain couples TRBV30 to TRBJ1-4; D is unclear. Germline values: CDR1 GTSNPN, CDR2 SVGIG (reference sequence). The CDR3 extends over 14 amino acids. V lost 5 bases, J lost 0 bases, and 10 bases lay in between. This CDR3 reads CAWSALATNEKLFF. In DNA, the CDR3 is TGTGCCTGGTCCGCACTTGCAACTAATGAAAAACTGTTTTTT.

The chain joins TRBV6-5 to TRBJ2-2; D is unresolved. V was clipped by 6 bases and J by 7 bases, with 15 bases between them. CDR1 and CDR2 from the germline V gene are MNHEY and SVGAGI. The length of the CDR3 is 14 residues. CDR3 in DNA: TGTGCCAGCAGGCCCATGCTTGGGGTCGGGGAGCTGTTTTTT. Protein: CASRPMLGVGELFF.

CDR3 nucleotides: TGTGCCAGCAGCGGACCGGGACGGGGGAACACTGAAGCTTTCTTT. Protein: CASSGPGRGNTEAFF. J is TRBJ1-1 and V is TRBV5-6, with D possibly matching TRBD1 (5 bases). Between the trimmed V and J ends, which lost 4 bases and 1 base, there was a span of 14 bases. This CDR3 region has 15 residues. Germline-derived CDR1 and CDR2 are SGHDT and YYEEEE.

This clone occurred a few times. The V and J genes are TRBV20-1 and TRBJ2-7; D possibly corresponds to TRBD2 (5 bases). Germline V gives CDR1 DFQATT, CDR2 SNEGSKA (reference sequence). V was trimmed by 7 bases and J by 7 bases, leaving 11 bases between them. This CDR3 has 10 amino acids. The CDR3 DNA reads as TGCAGTGGAGCCCCGGGGGAGCAGTACTTC. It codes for CSGAPGEQYF.

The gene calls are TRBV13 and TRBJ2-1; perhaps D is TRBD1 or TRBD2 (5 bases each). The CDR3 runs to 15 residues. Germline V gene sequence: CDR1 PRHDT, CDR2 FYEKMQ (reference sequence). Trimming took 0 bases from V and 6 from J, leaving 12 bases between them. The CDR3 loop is CASSLGGETGNEQFF. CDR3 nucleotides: TGTGCCAGCAGCTTAGGGGGGGAGACGGGCAATGAGCAGTTCTTC.

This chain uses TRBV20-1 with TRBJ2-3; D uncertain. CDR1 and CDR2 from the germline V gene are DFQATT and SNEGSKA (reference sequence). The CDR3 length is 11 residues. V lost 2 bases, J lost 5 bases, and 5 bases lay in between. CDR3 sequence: CSARHRDTQYF. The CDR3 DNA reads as TGCAGTGCTAGACACCGAGATACGCAGTATTTT.

The CDR3, as DNA: TGTGCCAGCAGTTCGTACAGGGGTGCCACTGAAGCTTTCTTT. Protein: CASSSYRGATEAFF. The V call is TRBV6-5, the J call TRBJ1-1; 7 bases are shared with TRBD1. The length of the CDR3 is 14 residues. The germline CDR1 and CDR2 sequences are MNHEY and SVGAGI. The junction had 6 bases not matched to a gene; V was cut back by 4 bases and J by 4 bases.

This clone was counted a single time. CDR3 nucleotide sequence: TGCGCCAGCAGCGGGACAGGTTTGAACACTGAAGCTTTCTTT. Protein sequence: CASSGTGLNTEAFF. The V call is TRBV5-1, the J call TRBJ1-1; 8 bases are a match to TRBD1. V shed 4 bases and J 0 bases; nucleotides not matched to a gene: 2. CDR1 and CDR2 (germline): SGHRS, YFSETQ. The CDR3 contains 14 residues.

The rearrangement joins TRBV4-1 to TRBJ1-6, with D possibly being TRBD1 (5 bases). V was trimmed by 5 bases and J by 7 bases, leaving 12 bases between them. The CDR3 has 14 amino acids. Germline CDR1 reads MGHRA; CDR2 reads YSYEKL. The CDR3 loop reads CASSAPGANSPLHF. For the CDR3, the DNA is TGCGCCAGCAGCGCGCCCGGGGCGAATTCACCCCTCCACTTT.